This entry describes one TCR beta chain. Antigen unknown. This sample is part of a study of T cell responses to AZD1222 COVID-19 vaccine. Study-wide findings and caveats: Among those given AZD1222, only five or six were seropositive at baseline. Repertoires were obtained only post-peak T cell response. Unmutated regions of variants are reportedly targeted by nearly half of spike-specific TCRs.

Sequencing used immunoSEQ multiplex PCR; TCRdb keeps in-frame clones, though not all of them. The sample holds 190,000 or so clones, roughly 91% seen once. The sequencing used peripheral blood, collected 28 days after the second AZD1222 dose. This TCR was recovered from an adult who received the AZD1222 COVID-19 vaccine.

In DNA form, the CDR3 reads TGTGCCAGCAGTCGGGAGGCTAGCGGGGCCCGGGAGCAGTTCTTC. Protein: CASSREASGAREQFF. This chain connects TRBV11-2 to TRBJ2-1; 9 bases are shared with TRBD2. The CDR3 contains 15 residues. V was clipped by 6 bases and J by 10 bases; unmatched bases: 13. Germline V gives CDR1 SGHAT, CDR2 FQNNGV. The complete variable domain, with remaining parts taken from reference TRBV11-2 and TRBJ2-1, reads EAGVAQSPRYKIIEKRQSVAFWCNPISGHATLYWYQQILGQGPKLLIQFQNNGVVDDSQLPKDRFSAERLKGVDSTLKIQPAKLEDSAVYLCASSREASGAREQFFGPGTRLTVL.